This passage covers 10 T cell receptor beta chains from one sample sequenced in a study of vaccination and CD4 T cells after COVID-19. No antigen has been assigned to these receptors. Sample treatment: approximately 10-day PBMC culture with coronavirus spike peptide pools or control peptides (ViraFEST assay). Sequencing of cultured CD4+ T cell DNA used the Oncomine TCR Beta short-read assay. TCRdb redid the calling of the PCR reads with MiXCR, one entry per CDR3 protein. Of around 15,000 distinct CDR3 sequences listed, about 57% are singletons. Material: CD4+ T cells from blood, cultured in vitro. All receptors come from a human donor who had recovered from COVID-19.

The chain is built from TRBV6-5 and TRBJ2-6; weak D call: TRBD1 (5 bases). This CDR3 has 17 residues. Trimming left V 0 bases short and J 2 bases short, with 11 bases between. Germline V gene lookup returns CDR1 MNHEY and CDR2 SVGAGI. CDR3 region: CASSYSQRGTGANVLTF. Written as DNA, the CDR3 is TGTGCCAGCAGTTACTCGCAAAGGGGCACTGGGGCCAACGTCCTGACTTTC.

The chain employs TRBV7-9 and TRBJ2-1; no definite D call. V was shortened by 2 bases and J by 12 bases, with 8 bases between the two germline ends. In germline, CDR1 is SEHNR, CDR2 FQNEAQ (reference sequence). The CDR3 extends over 11 amino acids. For the CDR3, the DNA is TGTGCCAGCAGCTTATCAAGACGGCAGTTCTTC. It is translated as CASSLSRRQFF.

The chain recombines TRBV6-5 with TRBJ1-2, with 7 nucleotides matching TRBD1. The V gene's germline CDR1 is MNHEY and CDR2 SVGAGI. CDR3 size: 16 residues. Trimming cost V 0 bases and J 6 bases; bases outside gene matches: 10. CDR3 protein: CASSYSSHRGGHGYTF. The DNA of the CDR3 is TGTGCCAGCAGTTACTCATCCCACAGGGGAGGGCATGGCTACACCTTC.

The chain uses TRBV10-1 and TRBJ2-2; TRBD1 might be the D (5 bases). The CDR3 runs 15 residues. V lost 2 bases and J 2 bases, leaving 9 bases between the germline ends. Germline CDR1 is WNHNN and CDR2 is SYGVQD (reference sequence). The CDR3 region has the DNA TGCGCCAGCAGTGAGAGGGGCATAAACACCGGGGAGCTGTTTTTT. Translating gives CASSERGINTGELFF.

The chain has TRBV10-3 and TRBJ2-3, with D possibly being TRBD1 (8 bases). The V end was cut by 0 bases, the J end by 1 base, with 11 bases between. CDR3 size: 16 residues. Germline lookup yields CDR1 ENHRY and CDR2 SYGVKD. CDR3 sequence (DNA): TGTGCCATCAGTGAGTCAACAGGGGGGGGCACAGATACGCAGTATTTT. This codes for CAISESTGGGTDTQYF.

This sequence joins TRBV20-1 and TRBJ1-4; no firm D call. This CDR3 region has 14 residues. V was clipped by 5 bases and J by 6 bases, with 16 bases between them. Germline V gene lookup returns CDR1 DFQATT and CDR2 SNEGSKA (reference sequence). CDR3 region: CSASQDPGDEKLFF. CDR3 bases: TGCAGTGCTTCGCAGGACCCCGGAGATGAAAAACTGTTTTTT.

V usage is TRBV11-2 and J usage is TRBJ1-6; perhaps TRBD1 as D (6 bases). V lost 7 bases and J lost 0, with 16 bases in between. The germline V gene encodes CDR1 SGHAT and CDR2 FQNNGV. CDR3 length: 17 residues. The CDR3: CASTKTGRSSYNSPLHF. CDR3 coding DNA: TGTGCCAGCACTAAAACAGGGAGGAGCTCCTATAATTCACCCCTCCACTTT.

This chain uses TRBV5-4 with TRBJ1-5; TRBD1 agrees at 11 bases. The junction had 3 bases not matched to a gene; V was cut back by 0 bases and J by 4 bases. The V gene's germline CDR1 is SGHNT and CDR2 YYREEE (reference sequence). This CDR3 is 16 amino acids long. CDR3 in DNA: TGTGCCAGCAGCTTGGGGGGGACAGGGGGAAATCAGCCCCAGCATTTT. It yields the protein CASSLGGTGGNQPQHF.

The rearrangement uses TRBV20-1 and TRBJ2-3, with D possibly TRBD1 on 6 matching bases. The CDR3 is 13 amino acids. V was cut by 6 bases and J by 1 base, with 11 bases left in between. Germline CDR1 is DFQATT and CDR2 is SNEGSKA (reference sequence). CDR3 sequence reads: CSARDTGTDTQYF. CDR3 coding DNA: TGCAGTGCCAGGGACACTGGCACAGATACGCAGTATTTT.

This clonotype came up a few times. V gene TRBV6-5 combines with J gene TRBJ1-1; 7 nucleotides line up with TRBD1. J gave up 3 bases and V 2 bases, and 6 bases lay outside the gene matches. From germline, CDR1 is MNHEY and CDR2 SVGAGI. The CDR3 consists of 15 residues. The CDR3 nucleotides read TGTGCCAGCAGTTACCCGCCGGGACAGTACACTGAAGCTTTCTTT. This gives the protein CASSYPPGQYTEAFF.